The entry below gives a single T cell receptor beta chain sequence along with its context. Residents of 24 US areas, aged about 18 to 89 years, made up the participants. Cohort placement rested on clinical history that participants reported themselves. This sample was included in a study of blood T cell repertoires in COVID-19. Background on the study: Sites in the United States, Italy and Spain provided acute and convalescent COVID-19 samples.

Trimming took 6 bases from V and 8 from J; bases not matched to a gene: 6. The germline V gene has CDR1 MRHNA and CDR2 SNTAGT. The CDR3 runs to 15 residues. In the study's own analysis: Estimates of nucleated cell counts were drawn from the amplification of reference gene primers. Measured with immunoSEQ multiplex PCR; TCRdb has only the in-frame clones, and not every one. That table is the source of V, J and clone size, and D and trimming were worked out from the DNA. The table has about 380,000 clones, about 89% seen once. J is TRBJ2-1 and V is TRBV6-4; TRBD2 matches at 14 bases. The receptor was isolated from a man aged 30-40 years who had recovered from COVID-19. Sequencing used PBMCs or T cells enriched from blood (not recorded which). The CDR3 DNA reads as TGTGCCAGCAGCGGACTAGCGGGGGGCTTGGATGAGCAGTTCTTC. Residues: CASSGLAGGLDEQFF.